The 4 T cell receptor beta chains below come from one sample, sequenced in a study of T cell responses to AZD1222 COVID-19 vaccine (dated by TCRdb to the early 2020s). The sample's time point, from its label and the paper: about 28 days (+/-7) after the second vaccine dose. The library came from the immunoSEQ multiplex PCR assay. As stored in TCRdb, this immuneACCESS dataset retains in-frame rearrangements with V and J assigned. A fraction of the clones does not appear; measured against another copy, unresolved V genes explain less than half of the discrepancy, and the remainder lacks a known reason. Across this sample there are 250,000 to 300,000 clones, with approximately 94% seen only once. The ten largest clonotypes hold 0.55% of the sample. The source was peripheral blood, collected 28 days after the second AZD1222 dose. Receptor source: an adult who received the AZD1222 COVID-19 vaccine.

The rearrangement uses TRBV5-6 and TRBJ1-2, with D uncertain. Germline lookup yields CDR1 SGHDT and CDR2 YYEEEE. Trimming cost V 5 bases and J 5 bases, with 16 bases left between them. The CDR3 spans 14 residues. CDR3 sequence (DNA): TGTGCCAGCAGTGGGCGCATCGCTCGGTATGGCTACACCTTC. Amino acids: CASSGRIARYGYTF.

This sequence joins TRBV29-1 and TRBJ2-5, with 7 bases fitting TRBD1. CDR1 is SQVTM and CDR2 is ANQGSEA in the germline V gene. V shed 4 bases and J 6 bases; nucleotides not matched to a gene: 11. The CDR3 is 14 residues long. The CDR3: CSVVHQGVGKTQYF. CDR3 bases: TGCAGCGTTGTGCACCAGGGGGTGGGGAAGACCCAGTACTTC.

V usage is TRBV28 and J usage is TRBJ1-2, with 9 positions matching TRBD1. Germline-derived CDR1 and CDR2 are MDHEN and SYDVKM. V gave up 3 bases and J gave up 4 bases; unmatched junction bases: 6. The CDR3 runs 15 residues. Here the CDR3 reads CASSFLQGALYGYTF. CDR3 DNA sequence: TGTGCCAGCAGTTTCCTACAGGGGGCTCTCTATGGCTACACCTTC.

The CDR3 reads CASSLDDDYGYTF. Written as DNA, the CDR3 is TGTGCCAGCAGCTTGGACGATGACTATGGCTACACCTTC. The V call is TRBV5-4, the J call TRBJ1-2; D remains ambiguous. The CDR3 consists of 13 residues. V shed 0 bases and J shed 3 bases, with 6 bases lying between them. CDR1 and CDR2 (germline): SGHNT, YYREEE (reference sequence).